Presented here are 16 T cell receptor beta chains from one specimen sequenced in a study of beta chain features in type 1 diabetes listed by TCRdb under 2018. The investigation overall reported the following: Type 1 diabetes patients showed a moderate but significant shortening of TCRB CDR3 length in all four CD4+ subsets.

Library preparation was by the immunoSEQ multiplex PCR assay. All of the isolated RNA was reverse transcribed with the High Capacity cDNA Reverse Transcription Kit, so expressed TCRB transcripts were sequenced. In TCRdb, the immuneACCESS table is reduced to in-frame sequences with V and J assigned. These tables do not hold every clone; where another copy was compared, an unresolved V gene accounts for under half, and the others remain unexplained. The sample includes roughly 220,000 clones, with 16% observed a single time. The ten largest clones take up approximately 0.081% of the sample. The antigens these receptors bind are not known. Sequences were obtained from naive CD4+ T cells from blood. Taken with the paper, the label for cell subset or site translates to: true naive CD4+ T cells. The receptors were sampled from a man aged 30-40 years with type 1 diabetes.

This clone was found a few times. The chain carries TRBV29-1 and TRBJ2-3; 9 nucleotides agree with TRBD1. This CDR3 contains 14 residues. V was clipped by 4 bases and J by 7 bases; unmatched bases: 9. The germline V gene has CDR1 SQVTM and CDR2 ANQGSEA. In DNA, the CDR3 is TGCAGCGTTGGACATGGGACAGGGTCAAATACGCAGTATTTT. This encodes CSVGHGTGSNTQYF.

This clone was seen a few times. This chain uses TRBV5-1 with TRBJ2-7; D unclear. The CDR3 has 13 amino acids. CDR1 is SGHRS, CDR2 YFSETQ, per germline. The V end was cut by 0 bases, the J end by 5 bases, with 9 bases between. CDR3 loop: CASSLGAWNEQYF. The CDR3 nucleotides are TGCGCCAGCAGCTTGGGTGCTTGGAACGAGCAGTACTTC.

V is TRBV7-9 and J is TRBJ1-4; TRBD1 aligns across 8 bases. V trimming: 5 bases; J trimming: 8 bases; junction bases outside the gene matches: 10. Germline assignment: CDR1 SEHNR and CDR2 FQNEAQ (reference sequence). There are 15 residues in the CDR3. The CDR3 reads CASSQATGGGEKLFF. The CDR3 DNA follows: TGTGCCAGCAGCCAGGCCACAGGGGGAGGAGAAAAACTGTTTTTT.

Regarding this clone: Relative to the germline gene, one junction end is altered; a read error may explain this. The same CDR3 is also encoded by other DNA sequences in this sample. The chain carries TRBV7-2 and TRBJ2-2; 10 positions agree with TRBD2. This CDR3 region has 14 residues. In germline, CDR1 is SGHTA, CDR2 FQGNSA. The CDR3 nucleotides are TGTGCCAACCCGGTCACTAGCGGGATCGGGGAGCTGTTCTTT. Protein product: CANPVTSGIGELFF.

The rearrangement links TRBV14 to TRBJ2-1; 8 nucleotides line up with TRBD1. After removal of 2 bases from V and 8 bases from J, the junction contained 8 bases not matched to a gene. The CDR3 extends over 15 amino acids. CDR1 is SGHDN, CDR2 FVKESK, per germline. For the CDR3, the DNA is TGTGCCAGCAGCCAATTCCAGGACAGGGTCCATGAGCAGTTCTTC. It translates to CASSQFQDRVHEQFF.

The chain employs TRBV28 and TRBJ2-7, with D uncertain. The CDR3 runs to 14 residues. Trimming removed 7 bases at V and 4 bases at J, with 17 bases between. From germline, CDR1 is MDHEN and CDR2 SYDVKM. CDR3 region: CASIGSFPGYEQYF. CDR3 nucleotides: TGTGCCAGCATAGGCTCTTTTCCCGGATACGAGCAGTACTTC.

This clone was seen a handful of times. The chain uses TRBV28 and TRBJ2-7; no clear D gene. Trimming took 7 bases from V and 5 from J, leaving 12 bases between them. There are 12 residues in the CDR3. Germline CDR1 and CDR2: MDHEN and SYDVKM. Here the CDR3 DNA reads TGTGCCAGCACCCGCTTCGAGGACGAGCAGTACTTC. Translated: CASTRFEDEQYF.

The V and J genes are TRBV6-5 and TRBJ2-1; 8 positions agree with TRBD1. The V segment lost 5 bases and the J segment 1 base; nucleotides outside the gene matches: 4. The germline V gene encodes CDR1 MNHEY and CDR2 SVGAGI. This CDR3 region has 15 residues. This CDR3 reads CASSRQGPSYNEQFF. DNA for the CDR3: TGTGCCAGCAGTCGACAGGGGCCTTCCTACAATGAGCAGTTCTTC.

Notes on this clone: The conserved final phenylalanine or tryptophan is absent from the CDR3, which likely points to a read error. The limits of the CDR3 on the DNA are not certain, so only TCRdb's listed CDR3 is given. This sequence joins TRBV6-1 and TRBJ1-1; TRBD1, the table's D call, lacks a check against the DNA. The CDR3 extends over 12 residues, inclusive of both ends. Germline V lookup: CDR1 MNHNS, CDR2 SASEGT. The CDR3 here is CASSSPGQRTVV.

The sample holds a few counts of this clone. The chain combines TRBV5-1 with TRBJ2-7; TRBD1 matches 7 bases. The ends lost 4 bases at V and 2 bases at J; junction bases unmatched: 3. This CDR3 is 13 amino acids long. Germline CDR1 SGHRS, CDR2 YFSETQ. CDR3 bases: TGCGCCAGCAGCCGGGACAGAGCCTACGAGCAGTACTTC. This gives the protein CASSRDRAYEQYF.

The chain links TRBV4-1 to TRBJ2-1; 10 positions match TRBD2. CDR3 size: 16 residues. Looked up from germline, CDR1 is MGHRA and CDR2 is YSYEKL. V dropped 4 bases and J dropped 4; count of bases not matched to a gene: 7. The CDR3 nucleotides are TGCGCCAGCAGCCGGCCGCTAGCGGGAGATTACAATGAGCAGTTCTTC. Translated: CASSRPLAGDYNEQFF.

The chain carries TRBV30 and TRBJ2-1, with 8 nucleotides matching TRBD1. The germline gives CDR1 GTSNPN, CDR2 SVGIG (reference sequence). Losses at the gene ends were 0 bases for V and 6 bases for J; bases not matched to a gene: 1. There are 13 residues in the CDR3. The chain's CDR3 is CAWSVDRGNEQFF. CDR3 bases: TGTGCCTGGAGTGTCGACAGGGGCAATGAGCAGTTCTTC.

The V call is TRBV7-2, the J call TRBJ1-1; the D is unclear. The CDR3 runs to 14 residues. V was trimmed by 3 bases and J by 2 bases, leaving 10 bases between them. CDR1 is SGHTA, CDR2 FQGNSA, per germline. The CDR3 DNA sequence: TGTGCCAGCAGCTTCATAGGGTTTAACACTGAAGCTTTCTTT. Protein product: CASSFIGFNTEAFF. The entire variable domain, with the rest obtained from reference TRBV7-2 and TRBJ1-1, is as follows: GAGVSQSPSNKVTEKGKDVELRCDPISGHTALYWYRQSLGQGLEFLIYFQGNSAPDKSGLPSDRFSAERTGGSVSTLTIQRTQQEDSAVYLCASSFIGFNTEAFFGQGTRLTVV.

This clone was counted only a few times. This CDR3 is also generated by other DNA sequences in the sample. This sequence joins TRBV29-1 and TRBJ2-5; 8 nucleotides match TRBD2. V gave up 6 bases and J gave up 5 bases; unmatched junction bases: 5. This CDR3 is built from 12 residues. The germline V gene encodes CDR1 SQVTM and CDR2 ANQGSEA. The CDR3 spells CSVAGLGETQYF. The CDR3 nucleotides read TGCAGCGTCGCGGGACTAGGGGAGACCCAGTACTTC.

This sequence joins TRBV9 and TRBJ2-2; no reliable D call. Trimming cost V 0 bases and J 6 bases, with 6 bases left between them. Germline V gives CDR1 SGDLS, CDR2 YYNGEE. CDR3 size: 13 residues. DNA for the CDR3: TGTGCCAGCAGCGTAGAGATTCCCGGGGAGCTGTTTTTT. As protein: CASSVEIPGELFF.

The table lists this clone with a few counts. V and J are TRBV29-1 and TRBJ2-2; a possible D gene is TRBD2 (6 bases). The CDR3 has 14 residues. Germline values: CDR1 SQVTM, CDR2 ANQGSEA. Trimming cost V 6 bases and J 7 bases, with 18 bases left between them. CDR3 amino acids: CSVASKRADGELFF. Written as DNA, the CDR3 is TGCAGCGTCGCGTCGAAGCGGGCGGACGGGGAGCTGTTTTTT.